The rows below give T cell receptor beta chains drawn from one sample of a study of T cells in Graves' hyperthyroidism and ophthalmopathy. Using its own MiXCR run on the multiplex PCR reads, TCRdb lists one record per CDR3 protein. Here the sample spans over 150,000 distinct CDR3 sequences, about 15% being singletons. The sample comprised blood. The receptor source for this set is a woman in her 50s with Graves' hyperthyroidism. The CDR3 runs from the conserved cysteine through the conserved F or W. The D gene is left open where the match is weak. Rows may omit the clone size; those that give it use once, few, many or a size class.

J gene,D gene,V gene,clone size,CDR3 length,CDR3 DNA,CDR3 protein
TRBJ1-5,TRBD1,TRBV28,many,14,TGTGCCAGCAGTTTACAGGGGGCAATCAGCCCCCAGCATTTT,CASSLQGAISPQHF
TRBJ1-1,NA,TRBV19,many,15,TGTGCCAGTAGTATAGACAGGGTCCGAAGCACTGAAGCTTTCTTT,CASSIDRVRSTEAFF
TRBJ2-7,NA,TRBV12-3/TRBV12-4,few,12,TGTGCCAGCGGTTTTGCAGGCTACGAGCAGTACTTC,CASGFAGYEQYF
TRBJ1-4,TRBD1,TRBV7-9,NA,15,TGTGCCAGCAGCATCTGGACAGGGCAGGGTGAAAAACTGTTTTTT,CASSIWTGQGEKLFF
TRBJ2-1,TRBD2,TRBV6-2/TRBV6-3,NA,18,TGTGCCAGCAGTTACCTGACTAGCGGGAGGAGTCCCTACAATGAGCAGTTCTTC,CASSYLTSGRSPYNEQFF
TRBJ1-1,TRBD1,TRBV12-3/TRBV12-4,NA,13,TGTGCCAGCAGGACAGGGCGATATACTGAAGCTTTCTTT,CASRTGRYTEAFF
TRBJ2-7,NA,TRBV20-1,NA,15,TGCAGTGCTAGAACCCCGGGACAAATGCCCTACGAGCAGTACTTC,CSARTPGQMPYEQYF
TRBJ2-1,TRBD2,TRBV7-2,many,16,TGTGCCAGCAGCGGAACTAGCGGGAGGGCCTACAATGAGCAGTTCTTC,CASSGTSGRAYNEQFF
TRBJ2-7,TRBD2,TRBV20-1,many,16,TGCAGTGCTAGAGATCAACTAGCGGGAGCCTCCTACGAGCAGTACTTC,CSARDQLAGASYEQYF
TRBJ1-2,NA,TRBV27,many,13,TGTGCCAGCAGATCGACCGGGGCCGGCGGCTACACCTTC,CASRSTGAGGYTF
TRBJ1-1,NA,TRBV5-4,few,13,TGTGCCAGCAGCTTGGTAGCAGAGGTTGAAGCTTTCTTT,CASSLVAEVEAFF
TRBJ1-1,NA,TRBV12-3/TRBV12-4,many,15,TGTGCCAGCAGTGGGGCGGCACCAAAGAACACTGAAGCTTTCTTT,CASSGAAPKNTEAFF
TRBJ2-2,NA,TRBV7-2,NA,14,TGTGCCAGCAGCTTAGTTTCTCCCACCGGGGAGCTGTTTTTT,CASSLVSPTGELFF
TRBJ1-1,NA,TRBV3-1,many,14,TGTGCCAGCAGCCGAGCTCAGGGTGTCACTGAAGCTTTCTTT,CASSRAQGVTEAFF
TRBJ1-2,TRBD1,TRBV6-1,NA,15,TGTGCCAGCAACTCGGACAGGGGGCTTGGTGGTGGCTACACCTTC,CASNSDRGLGGGYTF
TRBJ1-3,NA,TRBV5-4,NA,16,TGTGCCAGCAGCCCGGGCCCCAACAGCTCTGGAAACACCATATATTTT,CASSPGPNSSGNTIYF
TRBJ2-3,NA,TRBV7-9,many,16,TGTGCCAGCAGCTTTTTACAGGGAAGGGGGGCAGATACGCAGTATTTT,CASSFLQGRGADTQYF
TRBJ2-7,TRBD2,TRBV18,few,20,TGTGCCAGCTCACCAGAGAGGACGGGACTAGCGGCCCTACGACGGGACGAGCAGTACTTC,CASSPERTGLAALRRDEQYF
TRBJ1-6,NA,TRBV20-1,many,16,TGCAGTGCTAGTTCTACCTCGGCAGGGAAGTACTCACCCCTCCACTTT,CSASSTSAGKYSPLHF
TRBJ1-1,NA,TRBV30,many,16,TGTGCCTGGAGTAGGGGCAGGGGAGTGCGGGGCACTGAAGCTTTCTTT,CAWSRGRGVRGTEAFF
TRBJ1-2,TRBD1,TRBV6-1,few,15,TGTGCCAGCAGTGGACCCGACAGGGGGAGACTGGGCTACACCTTC,CASSGPDRGRLGYTF
TRBJ2-3,TRBD2,TRBV5-1,NA,15,TGCGCCAGCAGGACTAGCGGAGGGGGCCTGGATACGCAGTATTTT,CASRTSGGGLDTQYF
TRBJ2-1,NA,TRBV27,NA,14,TGTGTCAGCAGTTTACCTCTACTGCTCAATGAGCAGTTCTTC,CVSSLPLLLNEQFF
TRBJ2-6,TRBD1,TRBV7-9,few,18,TGTGCCAGCAGTTTTAGGGGGCGTCGCATCTCTGGGGCCAACGTCCTGACTTTC,CASSFRGRRISGANVLTF
TRBJ2-1,NA,TRBV12-3/TRBV12-4,many,14,TGTGCCAGCACCCCGGACAGCCGCTACAATGAGCAGTTCTTC,CASTPDSRYNEQFF
TRBJ1-5,TRBD1,TRBV5-5,few,17,TGTGCCAGCAGCTTGGCGGGACAGGGTAAGGGAAATCAGCCCCAGCATTTT,CASSLAGQGKGNQPQHF
TRBJ2-7,NA,TRBV7-8,many,13,TGTGCCAGCAGCTTAGGCCAACTCTACGAGCAGTACTTC,CASSLGQLYEQYF
TRBJ2-1,TRBD1,TRBV29-1,many,12,TGCAGCGAAGCGACAGGGGGCAATGAGCAGTTCTTC,CSEATGGNEQFF
TRBJ2-5,NA,TRBV4-1,NA,16,TGCGCCAGCAGCCAAGTGATGGGGGAAGGTCGGGAGACCCAGTACTTC,CASSQVMGEGRETQYF
TRBJ2-3,TRBD2,TRBV14,many,16,TGTGCCAGCAGCTTCCGGAGCGGGAGTCGGGCAGATACGCAGTATTTT,CASSFRSGSRADTQYF
TRBJ1-2,NA,TRBV6-6,NA,18,TGTGCCAGCAGTTACGCCCCAGGTTATTTGGGGGTTGACTATGGCTACACCTTC,CASSYAPGYLGVDYGYTF
TRBJ2-1,NA,TRBV7-9,many,11,TGTGCCAGCACACCTCTCCCTGAGCAGTTCTTC,CASTPLPEQFF
TRBJ2-3,NA,TRBV20-1,many,12,TGCAGTGCTAGAGCAAACACAGATACGCAGTATTTT,CSARANTDTQYF
TRBJ2-3,NA,TRBV27,many,13,TGTGCCAGTACCGGGGTCCGCACAGATACGCAGTATTTT,CASTGVRTDTQYF
TRBJ2-7,NA,TRBV15,NA,16,TGTGCCACCAGCAGAGTGGCAGGCCCTGCCGTAGGCGAGCAGTACTTC,CATSRVAGPAVGEQYF
TRBJ1-4,NA,TRBV19,NA,13,TGTGCCAGTAGTGGGGACAACTTTGAAAAACTGTTTTTT,CASSGDNFEKLFF